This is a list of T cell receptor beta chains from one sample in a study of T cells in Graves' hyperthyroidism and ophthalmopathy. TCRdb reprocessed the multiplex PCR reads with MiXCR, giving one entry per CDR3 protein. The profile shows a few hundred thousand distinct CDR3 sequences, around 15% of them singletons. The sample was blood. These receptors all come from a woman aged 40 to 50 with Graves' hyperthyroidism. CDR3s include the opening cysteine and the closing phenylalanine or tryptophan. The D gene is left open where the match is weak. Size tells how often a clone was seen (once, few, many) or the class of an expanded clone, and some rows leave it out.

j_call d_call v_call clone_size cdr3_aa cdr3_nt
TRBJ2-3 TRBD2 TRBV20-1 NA CSARDFGLAGADTQYF TGCAGTGCTAGAGATTTTGGGCTAGCGGGAGCGGATACGCAGTATTTT
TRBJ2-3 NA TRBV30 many CAWSLTGTTDTQYF TGTGCCTGGAGTCTAACCGGGACCACAGATACGCAGTATTTT
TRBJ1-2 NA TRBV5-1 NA CASSEAGLNYGYTF TGCGCCAGCTCCGAGGCGGGGCTTAACTATGGCTACACCTTC
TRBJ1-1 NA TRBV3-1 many CASSQATLNTEAFF TGTGCCAGCAGCCAAGCGACCTTGAACACTGAAGCTTTCTTT
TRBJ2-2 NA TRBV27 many CASSLSQTAGELFF TGTGCCAGCAGTTTGAGCCAAACCGCCGGGGAGCTGTTTTTT
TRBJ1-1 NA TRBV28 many CASKGFKNTEAFF TGTGCCAGTAAAGGATTTAAGAACACTGAAGCTTTCTTT
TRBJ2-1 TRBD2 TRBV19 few CASSIDSGSSYNEQFF TGTGCCAGTAGTATAGACAGCGGGAGCTCCTACAATGAGCAGTTCTTC
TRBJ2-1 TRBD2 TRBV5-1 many CASSRGLAAYNEQFF TGCGCCAGCAGCCGGGGACTAGCGGCTTACAATGAGCAGTTCTTC
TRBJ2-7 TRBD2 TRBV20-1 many CSARDDGRNEQYF TGCAGTGCTAGAGATGACGGGAGGAACGAGCAGTACTTC
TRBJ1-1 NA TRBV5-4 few CASSLTLQGGDTEAFF TGTGCCAGCAGCTTAACTTTACAGGGTGGGGACACTGAAGCTTTCTTT
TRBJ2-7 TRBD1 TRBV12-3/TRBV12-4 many CASSRRDSTYEQYF TGTGCCAGCAGCCGAAGGGACAGCACCTACGAGCAGTACTTC
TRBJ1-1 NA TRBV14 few CASSQFTQAFF TGTGCCAGCAGCCAATTCACGCAAGCTTTCTTT
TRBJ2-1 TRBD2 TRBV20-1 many CSARDEASGRRNEQFF TGCAGTGCTAGAGACGAGGCTAGCGGGAGGAGAAATGAGCAGTTCTTC
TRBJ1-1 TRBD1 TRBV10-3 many CAISTHRGRNTEAFF TGTGCCATCAGTACCCACAGGGGGCGGAACACTGAAGCTTTCTTT
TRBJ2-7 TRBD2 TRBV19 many CASSRLAGAAYEQYF TGTGCCAGTAGTCGACTAGCGGGGGCCGCCTACGAGCAGTACTTC
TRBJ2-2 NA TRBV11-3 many CASSPRGSGELFF TGTGCCAGCAGCCCCAGAGGGTCCGGGGAGCTGTTTTTT
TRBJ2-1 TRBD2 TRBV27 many CASARAGAPDEQFF TGTGCCAGCGCACGAGCGGGAGCTCCCGATGAGCAGTTCTTC
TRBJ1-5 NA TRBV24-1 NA CATSTAGGNQPQHF TGTGCCACCAGTACGGCAGGGGGCAATCAGCCCCAGCATTTT
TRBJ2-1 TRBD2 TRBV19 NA CASSETSGSGSTEQFF TGTGCCAGTAGTGAAACTAGCGGGAGCGGGTCGACTGAGCAGTTCTTC